This T cell receptor (beta chain) was captured in a study of shared clonotypes between healthy human individuals. Trimming cost V 0 bases and J 6 bases; bases outside gene matches: 5. Germline assignment: CDR1 SGHDT and CDR2 YYEEEE. The CDR3 has 15 residues. TCRdb keeps only in-frame clones here, not all; method: immunoSEQ multiplex PCR. The top ten hold roughly 0.13% of the sample, which has some 2.1 million clones, roughly 95% seen once. Input material: naive CD4+ T cells sorted from blood. Subset: CD45RA+ positively selected. The V call is TRBV5-6, the J call TRBJ2-7; TRBD2 matches at 11 bases. The TCR comes from a man younger than 35 in good health. CDR3 sequence (DNA): TGTGCCAGCAGCTTGGCCGGACTAGCGGGTGGCGAGCAGTACTTC. It translates to CASSLAGLAGGEQYF.